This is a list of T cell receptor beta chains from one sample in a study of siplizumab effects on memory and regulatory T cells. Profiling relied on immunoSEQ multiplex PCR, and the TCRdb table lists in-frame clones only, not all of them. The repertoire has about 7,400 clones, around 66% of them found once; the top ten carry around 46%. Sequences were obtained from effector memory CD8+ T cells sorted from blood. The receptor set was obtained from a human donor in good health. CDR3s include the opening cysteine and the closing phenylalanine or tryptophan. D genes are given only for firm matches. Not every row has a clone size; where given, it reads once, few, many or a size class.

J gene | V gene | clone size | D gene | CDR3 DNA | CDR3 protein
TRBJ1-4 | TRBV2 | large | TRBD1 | TGTGCCAGCAGTGAACTGGGACAGGGAATGGATGAAAAACTGTTTTTT | CASSELGQGMDEKLFF
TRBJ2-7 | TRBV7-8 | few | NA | TGTGCCAGCACCGCCGCCGGGTCGCAGGGCGAGCAGTACTTC | CASTAAGSQGEQYF
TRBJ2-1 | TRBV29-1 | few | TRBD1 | TGCAGCGTTGACCAGGGGGCCTACAATGAGCAGTTCTTC | CSVDQGAYNEQFF
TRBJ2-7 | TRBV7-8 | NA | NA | TGTGCCAGCAGCTCCGAATACGAGCAGTACTTC | CASSSEYEQYF
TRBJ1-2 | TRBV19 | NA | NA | TGTGCCAGTAGTAACGGGGATGGCTACACCTTC | CASSNGDGYTF
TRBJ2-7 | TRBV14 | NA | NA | TGTGCCAGCAGCCCGGGACGTTACGAGCAGTACTTC | CASSPGRYEQYF
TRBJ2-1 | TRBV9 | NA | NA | TGTGCCAGCAGCGTCTCCGGGGGAAACTACAATGAGCAGTTCTTC | CASSVSGGNYNEQFF
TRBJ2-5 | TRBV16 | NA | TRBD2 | TGTGCCAGCGGATCAGCGGGAGGGCAAGAGACCCAGTACTTC | CASGSAGGQETQYF
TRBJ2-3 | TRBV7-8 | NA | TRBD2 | TGTGCCAGCAGCTTAGCTAGCGGGAGAGATACGCAGTATTTT | CASSLASGRDTQYF
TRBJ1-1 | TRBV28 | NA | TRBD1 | TGTGCCAGCTCAATTCGGGGGGACAGAATGAACACTGAAGCTTTCTTT | CASSIRGDRMNTEAFF
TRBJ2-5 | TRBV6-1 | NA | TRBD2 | TGTGCCAGCAGTGATGGGGGACTAGCGAAAGAGACCCAGTACTTC | CASSDGGLAKETQYF
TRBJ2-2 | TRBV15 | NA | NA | TGTGCCACCAGCAGAGCTGGGGCGGGCGGGGAGCTGTTTTTT | CATSRAGAGGELFF
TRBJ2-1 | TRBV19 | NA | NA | TGTGCCAGTAGCTTAGACGGTCCTAATGAGCAGTTCTTC | CASSLDGPNEQFF
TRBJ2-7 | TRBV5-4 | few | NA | TGTGCCAGCAGCTTGGTTGCGGGGCCCTCGAACGAGCAGTACTTC | CASSLVAGPSNEQYF
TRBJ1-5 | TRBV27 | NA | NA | TGTGCCAGCAGTTTTAAGGGGGGGGCGGATCAGCCCCAGCATTTT | CASSFKGGADQPQHF
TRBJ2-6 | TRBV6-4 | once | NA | TGTGCCAGCAGTGACCGGTGGGCTGGGGCCAACGTCCTGACTTTC | CASSDRWAGANVLTF
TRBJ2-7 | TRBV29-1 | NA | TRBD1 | TGCAGCGGAGGACAGGGGGCCGACGAGCAGTACTTC | CSGGQGADEQYF
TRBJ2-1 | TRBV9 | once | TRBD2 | TGTGCCAGCAGCGCGAGCGGGAGAGCCTACAATGAGCAGTTCTTC | CASSASGRAYNEQFF
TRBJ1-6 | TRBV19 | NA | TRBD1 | TGTGCCAGTAGGCGAGCCGGGACAGGGGATTCACCCCTCCACTTT | CASRRAGTGDSPLHF
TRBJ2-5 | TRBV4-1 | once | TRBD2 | TGCGCCAGCAGCCAAGCTAGCGGGAGCAAGACCCAGTACTTC | CASSQASGSKTQYF
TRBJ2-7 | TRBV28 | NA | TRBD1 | TGTGCCAGCCAACCTACACTTCGGGACAGCCACTACGAGCAGTACTTC | CASQPTLRDSHYEQYF
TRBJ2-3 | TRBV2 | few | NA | TGTGCCAGCAGTGGGTCCTGGGAGAGCACAGATACGCAGTATTTT | CASSGSWESTDTQYF
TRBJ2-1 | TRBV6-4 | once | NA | TGTGCCAGCAGTGAAACGGGGAACAATGAGCAGTTCTTC | CASSETGNNEQFF
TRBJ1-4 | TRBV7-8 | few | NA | TGTGCCAGCAGCTTAGATCCGGGAAGTAAGGAAAAACTGTTTTTT | CASSLDPGSKEKLFF
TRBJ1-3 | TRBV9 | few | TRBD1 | TGTGCCAGCAGCGGATCAGGGGGCTGGCGAAACACCATATATTTT | CASSGSGGWRNTIYF
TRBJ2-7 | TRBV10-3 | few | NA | TGTGCCACCACAGATTTGACCTACGAGCAGTACTTC | CATTDLTYEQYF
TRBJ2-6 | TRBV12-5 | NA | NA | TGTGCTAGTGGCCCGGGGGCGTCTGGGGCCAACGTCCTGACTTTC | CASGPGASGANVLTF
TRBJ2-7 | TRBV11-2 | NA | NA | TGTGCCAGCAGCTTAGGGGCAGGCCACGAGCAGTACTTC | CASSLGAGHEQYF
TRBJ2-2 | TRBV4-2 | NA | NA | TGTGCCAGCAGCCAAGATGCGGCCGGGGAGCTGTTTTTT | CASSQDAAGELFF
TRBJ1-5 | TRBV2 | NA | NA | TGTGCCAGCAGTGATGGCAGGCCGAATCAGCCCCAGCATTTT | CASSDGRPNQPQHF
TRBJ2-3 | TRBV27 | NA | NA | TGTGCCAGCAGCTCGAGACTCGTCGGCGGCACAGATACGCAGTATTTT | CASSSRLVGGTDTQYF
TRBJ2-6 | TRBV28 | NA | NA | TGTGCCAGCAGTTCGGGGGACCTCTCTGGGGCCAACGTCCTGACTTTC | CASSSGDLSGANVLTF
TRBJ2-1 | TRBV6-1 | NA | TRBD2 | TGTGCCAGCAGTATGGGGCGGGAGGGCACAGATGAGCAGTTCTTC | CASSMGREGTDEQFF
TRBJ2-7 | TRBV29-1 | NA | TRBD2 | TGCAGCGTGGGACTAGCGGAGCCCTACGAGCAGTACTTC | CSVGLAEPYEQYF
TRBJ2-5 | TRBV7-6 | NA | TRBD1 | TGTGCCAGCAGCTTAGCGCTACAGGGGGAGACCCAGTACTTC | CASSLALQGETQYF
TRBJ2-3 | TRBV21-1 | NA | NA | TGTGCCAGCAGCGCCTACAGGGAGGTGGGCACAGATACGCAGTATTTT | CASSAYREVGTDTQYF
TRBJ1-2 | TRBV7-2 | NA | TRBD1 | TGTGCCAGCAGCTTAGATCCAGGCCCGGGACAGGGCGGCTACACCTTC | CASSLDPGPGQGGYTF
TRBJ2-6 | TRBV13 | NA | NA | TGTGCCAGCAGCGAGGACGGGCTAGGGGTATCTGGGGCCAACGTCCTGACTTTC | CASSEDGLGVSGANVLTF
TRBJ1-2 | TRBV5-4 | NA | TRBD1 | TGTGCCAGCAGCGAAGATAGGACAGGGGAGGGCTATGGCTACACCTTC | CASSEDRTGEGYGYTF
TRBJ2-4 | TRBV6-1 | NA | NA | TGTGCCAGCAGTGATTCCCCCGAGGGACCTAACATTCAGTACTTC | CASSDSPEGPNIQYF
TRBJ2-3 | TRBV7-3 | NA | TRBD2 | TGTGCCAGCAGCTTAGGGGCGGGAGGGACAGATACGCAGTATTTT | CASSLGAGGTDTQYF
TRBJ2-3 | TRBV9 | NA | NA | TGTGCCAGCAGCCGTAGTGGTGCGTCCACAGATACGCAGTATTTT | CASSRSGASTDTQYF
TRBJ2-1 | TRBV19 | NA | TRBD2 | TGTGCCAGTAGCGTAGCGGGAGGGACGGGGAATGAGCAGTTCTTC | CASSVAGGTGNEQFF
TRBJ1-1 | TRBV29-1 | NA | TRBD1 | TGCAGCGTCTCACAGGGGCTGAACACTGAAGCTTTCTTT | CSVSQGLNTEAFF
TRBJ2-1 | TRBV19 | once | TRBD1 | TGTGCCACCACCGAGACAGGGGGCTCCTACAATGAGCAGTTCTTC | CATTETGGSYNEQFF
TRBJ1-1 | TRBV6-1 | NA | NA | TGTGCCAGCAGTGAAATTGGGGGGTTGGACACTGAAGCTTTCTTT | CASSEIGGLDTEAFF
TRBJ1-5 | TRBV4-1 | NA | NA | TGCGCCAGCAGCCAAGGAACAGGGTCATCGGTCCAGCCCCAGCATTTT | CASSQGTGSSVQPQHF
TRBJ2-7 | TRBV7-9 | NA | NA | TGTGCCAGCAGCTCCGATGGGGGGTACGAGCAGTACTTC | CASSSDGGYEQYF
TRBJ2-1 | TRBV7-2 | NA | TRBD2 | TGTGCCAGCAGCTTGACTAGCGGGGATAATGAGCAGTTCTTC | CASSLTSGDNEQFF
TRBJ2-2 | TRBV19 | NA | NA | TGTGCCAGTAGTATCGGTAGGGCGAACACCGGGGAGCTGTTTTTT | CASSIGRANTGELFF
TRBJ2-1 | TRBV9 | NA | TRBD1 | TGTGCCAGCACCCTACAGGGGGCTGCCTACAATGAGCAGTTCTTC | CASTLQGAAYNEQFF
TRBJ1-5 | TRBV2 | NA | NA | TGTGCCAGCAGTGCAGGCAATCAGCCCCAGCATTTT | CASSAGNQPQHF
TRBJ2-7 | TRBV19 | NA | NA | TGTGCCAGTAGTTCCCGGGACAAATACGAGCAGTACTTC | CASSSRDKYEQYF
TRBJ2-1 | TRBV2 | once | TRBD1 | TGTGCCAGCAGTGCCTCCGGGACAGGGGGGAATGAGCAGTTCTTC | CASSASGTGGNEQFF
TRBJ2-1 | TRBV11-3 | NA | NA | TGTGCCAGCAGCCCCACTCCGGCGAATGAGCAGTTCTTC | CASSPTPANEQFF
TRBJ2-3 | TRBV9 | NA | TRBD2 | TGTGCCAGCAGCGTAGGGACTAGCGGGGTCACAGATACGCAGTATTTT | CASSVGTSGVTDTQYF